This TCR beta chain was documented in a study of spatial heterogeneity in lung cancer. The CDR3 sequence is 13 residues long. V was pared by 6 bases and J by 0 bases, with 2 bases of the junction left unmatched. Germline values: CDR1 SQVTM, CDR2 ANQGSEA. Time point of the sample: blood at routine non-recurrence follow-up after resection. Single TCR cDNA molecules each had their own unique molecular identifier. TCRdb reprocessed the 5' RACE reads with MiXCR, giving one entry per CDR3 protein. The data hold roughly 120,000 distinct CDR3 sequences, with approximately 11% observed a single time. V is TRBV29-1 and J is TRBJ2-3; TRBD2 matches 8 bases. The sequence was collected from a female donor with early-stage non-small cell lung cancer. Sequenced material: PBMCs, taken at follow-up. The CDR3 region is CSVAGASTDTQYF. The CDR3 nucleotides are TGCAGCGTAGCGGGAGCCAGCACAGATACGCAGTATTTT.